The present T cell receptor (beta chain) was sequenced within a study of glioma-infiltrating T cells after dendritic cell vaccination. Study information: Autologous tumor lysate was loaded overnight onto monocyte-derived dendritic cells grown seven days with IL-4 and GM-CSF.

Time point defined: after dendritic cell vaccination, including at tumor progression/relapse. Primers: 60 V beta forward and 13 J beta reverse. Method: immunoSEQ multiplex PCR; TCRdb's copy keeps in-frame clones and lacks some. The table lists approximately 50,000 clones, around nine tenths of them singletons. CDR3 size: 14 residues. Looked up from germline, CDR1 is SGHNT and CDR2 is YYREEE (reference sequence). V was pared by 4 bases and J by 8 bases, with 18 bases between. The specimen was blood, collected after dendritic cell vaccination. The genes are TRBV5-4 and TRBJ1-2, with D unresolved. The clonotype originates from a human donor with glioblastoma. CDR3 nucleotides: TGTGCCAGCAGCCCCTCAGGCGGGTTATACGGCTACACCTTC. Translated, it gives CASSPSGGLYGYTF.